A selection of T cell receptor beta chains follows, all from one sample in a study of molecular identifiers for immune sequencing clone quantification. TCRdb recomputed calls from the PCR reads with MiXCR, one row per CDR3 protein. Here the sample spans about 640,000 distinct CDR3 sequences, roughly 21% being singletons. The sample was naive CD8+ T cells from blood, with Jurkat cell RNA spiked in. Source of these receptors: a human donor in good health. Some libraries in this study had Jurkat cell RNA spiked in. The conserved cysteine and the conserved F or W are not part of the CDR3 here. A D gene is named only where the DNA matches it firmly. Size is stated for part of the rows, as once, few or many counts, or as a class when the clone is expanded.

clone_size: many
v_call: TRBV29-1
d_call: -
cdr3_aa: SVEDTTNYGYT

clone_size: many
v_call: TRBV2
d_call: TRBD1
cdr3_aa: ASGPMLTGGFETQY

clone_size: many
v_call: TRBV29-1
d_call: -
cdr3_aa: SAEEGSNQPQH

clone_size: -
v_call: TRBV19
d_call: -
cdr3_aa: ASSECISYEQY

clone_size: many
v_call: TRBV6-2/TRBV6-3
d_call: -
cdr3_aa: ASSYWDINQPQH

clone_size: many
v_call: TRBV4-1
d_call: -
cdr3_aa: ASSQARLVQETQY

clone_size: many
v_call: TRBV11-2
d_call: -
cdr3_aa: ASSLISSYNEQF

clone_size: many
v_call: TRBV12-3/TRBV12-4
d_call: -
cdr3_aa: ASTLEHGEQF

clone_size: many
v_call: TRBV3-1
d_call: TRBD2
cdr3_aa: ASSQDPGTIQVDIQY

clone_size: many
v_call: TRBV30
d_call: TRBD1
cdr3_aa: AWGPGGTGELF

clone_size: many
v_call: TRBV20-1
d_call: TRBD2
cdr3_aa: SARGFGREDFVETQY

clone_size: many
v_call: TRBV5-4
d_call: TRBD2
cdr3_aa: ASSNKLAGVGYEQY

clone_size: few
v_call: TRBV7-9
d_call: -
cdr3_aa: ASRRMRGRLEAF

clone_size: many
v_call: TRBV27
d_call: -
cdr3_aa: ASSLLGAGHGYT

clone_size: many
v_call: TRBV23-1
d_call: TRBD2
cdr3_aa: ASSQIERGPTRSSYEQY

clone_size: few
v_call: TRBV25-1
d_call: TRBD1
cdr3_aa: ASSGQGWSGELF

clone_size: many
v_call: TRBV29-1
d_call: -
cdr3_aa: SVYIRSGSAYEQY

clone_size: many
v_call: TRBV6-2/TRBV6-3
d_call: TRBD2
cdr3_aa: ATVAGGYNEQF

clone_size: many
v_call: TRBV4-1
d_call: TRBD2
cdr3_aa: ASRQLAGEDTQY

clone_size: many
v_call: TRBV7-2
d_call: TRBD2
cdr3_aa: ASSESSGYEQY

clone_size: few
v_call: TRBV4-3
d_call: TRBD1
cdr3_aa: ASSQDSTGGDQPQH

clone_size: once
v_call: TRBV5-1
d_call: -
cdr3_aa: ASSLNGEAYGYT

clone_size: many
v_call: TRBV2
d_call: TRBD1
cdr3_aa: ASKGYPGQSYTGELF

clone_size: many
v_call: TRBV7-9
d_call: -
cdr3_aa: ASSGTDRARGEFYEQY

clone_size: many
v_call: TRBV5-5
d_call: -
cdr3_aa: ASSLAWGAGETQY

clone_size: many
v_call: TRBV18
d_call: -
cdr3_aa: ASSDTGSPYEQY

clone_size: many
v_call: TRBV7-2
d_call: TRBD1
cdr3_aa: ASSSRDRSLYEQY

clone_size: many
v_call: TRBV7-8
d_call: -
cdr3_aa: ASSLAGVAKNIQY

clone_size: -
v_call: TRBV13
d_call: -
cdr3_aa: ADSIQGPTNYGYT

clone_size: many
v_call: TRBV2
d_call: -
cdr3_aa: ASSIKVGGFEAF

clone_size: many
v_call: TRBV6-5
d_call: -
cdr3_aa: ASSYRGPGGGAF

clone_size: many
v_call: TRBV5-1
d_call: -
cdr3_aa: ASSLAHPVSSYNEQF

clone_size: -
v_call: TRBV5-4
d_call: TRBD2
cdr3_aa: ASEYGGANTGELF

clone_size: -
v_call: TRBV3-1
d_call: TRBD2
cdr3_aa: ASSQRTPLAGARDTQY

clone_size: many
v_call: TRBV4-2
d_call: TRBD2
cdr3_aa: ASSLVLAGAGETQY

clone_size: -
v_call: TRBV29-1
d_call: TRBD2
cdr3_aa: SGRGSGGAEQY